The entry below describes one T cell receptor beta chain. V lost 3 bases to trimming and J lost 0 bases, with 12 bases between them. The length of the CDR3 is 16 residues. Germline assignment: CDR1 LNHDA and CDR2 SQIVND (reference sequence). The sample is drawn from a study of shared clonotypes between healthy human individuals. Assay execution took place at the deep level. The authors split each subset's genomic DNA evenly across several immunoSEQ plates. Authors' data handling: Filtering differed because ImmunoSEQ produced junction-only sequences that carried no quality scores. Produced via immunoSEQ multiplex PCR; TCRdb's table is partial and in-frame only. That table gives V, J and clone size, and the DNA gave D and trimming. The sample includes 470,000 or so clones, 60% to 80% of them seen just once.

The source of this sequence is a woman aged 40 to 50 in good health. Some clones in this sample may be carry-over from other donors' samples. Sequenced: PBMCs. V is TRBV19 and J is TRBJ2-1; no reliable D call. Here the CDR3 reads CASSISPASSYNEQFF. The CDR3 DNA sequence: TGTGCCAGTAGTATCTCCCCAGCGAGCTCCTACAATGAGCAGTTCTTC. Full variable domain (missing parts from reference TRBV19 and TRBJ2-1): DGGITQSPKYLFRKEGQNVTLSCEQNLNHDAMYWYRQDPGQGLRLIYYSQIVNDFQKGDIAEGYSVSREKKESFPLTVTSAQKNPTAFYLCASSISPASSYNEQFFGPGTRLTVL.